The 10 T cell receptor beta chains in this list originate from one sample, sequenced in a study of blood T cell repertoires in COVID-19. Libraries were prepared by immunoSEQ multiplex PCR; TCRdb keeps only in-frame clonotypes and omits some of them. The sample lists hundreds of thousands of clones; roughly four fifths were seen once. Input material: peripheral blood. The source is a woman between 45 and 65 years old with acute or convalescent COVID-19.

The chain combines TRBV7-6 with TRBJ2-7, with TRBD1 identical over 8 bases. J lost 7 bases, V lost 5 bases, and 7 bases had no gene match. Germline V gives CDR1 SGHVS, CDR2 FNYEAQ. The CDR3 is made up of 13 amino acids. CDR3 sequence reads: CASSTGTGAEQYF. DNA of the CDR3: TGTGCCAGCAGCACGGGGACAGGTGCAGAGCAGTACTTC.

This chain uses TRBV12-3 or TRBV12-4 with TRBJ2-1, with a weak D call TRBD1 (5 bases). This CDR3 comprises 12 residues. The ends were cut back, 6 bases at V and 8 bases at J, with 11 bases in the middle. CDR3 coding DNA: TGTGCCAGCAGCCCAGGGTACCATGAGCAGTTCTTC. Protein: CASSPGYHEQFF.

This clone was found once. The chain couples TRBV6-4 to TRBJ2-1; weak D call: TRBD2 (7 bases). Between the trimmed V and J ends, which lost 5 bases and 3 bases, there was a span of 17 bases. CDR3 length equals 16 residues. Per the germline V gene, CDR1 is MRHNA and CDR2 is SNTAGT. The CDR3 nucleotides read TGTGCCAGCAGTACAGGGCCCAGGGAGGGCTACAATGAGCAGTTCTTC. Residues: CASSTGPREGYNEQFF.

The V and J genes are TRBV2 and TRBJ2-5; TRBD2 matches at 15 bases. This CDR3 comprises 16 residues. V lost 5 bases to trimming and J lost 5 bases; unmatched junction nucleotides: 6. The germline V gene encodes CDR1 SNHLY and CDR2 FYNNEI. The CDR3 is CASSRTSGGAWETQYF. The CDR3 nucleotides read TGTGCCAGCAGTCGGACTAGCGGGGGGGCCTGGGAGACCCAGTACTTC.

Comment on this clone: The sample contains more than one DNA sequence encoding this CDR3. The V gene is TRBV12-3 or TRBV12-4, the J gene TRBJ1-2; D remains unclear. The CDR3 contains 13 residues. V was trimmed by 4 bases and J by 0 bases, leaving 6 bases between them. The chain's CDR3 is CASSSDSNYGYTF. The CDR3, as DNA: TGTGCCAGCAGTTCTGACTCTAACTATGGCTACACCTTC.

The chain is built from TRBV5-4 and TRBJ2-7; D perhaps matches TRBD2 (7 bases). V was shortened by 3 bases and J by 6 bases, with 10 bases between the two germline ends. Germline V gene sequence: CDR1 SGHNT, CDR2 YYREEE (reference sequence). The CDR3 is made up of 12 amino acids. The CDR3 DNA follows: TGTGCCAGCAGCTGGGAGGGGGGCGAGCAGTACTTC. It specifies CASSWEGGEQYF.

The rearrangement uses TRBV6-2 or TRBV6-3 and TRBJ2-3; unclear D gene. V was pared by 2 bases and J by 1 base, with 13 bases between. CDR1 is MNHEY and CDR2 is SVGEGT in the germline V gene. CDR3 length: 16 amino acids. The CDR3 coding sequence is TGTGCCAGCAGTTACCTAGTCATCTCGGGCACAGATACGCAGTATTTT. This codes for CASSYLVISGTDTQYF.

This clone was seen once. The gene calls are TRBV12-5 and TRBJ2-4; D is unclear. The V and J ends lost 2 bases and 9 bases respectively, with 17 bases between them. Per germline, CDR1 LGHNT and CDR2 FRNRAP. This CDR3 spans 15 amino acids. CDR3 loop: CASGLTLGRDTIQYF. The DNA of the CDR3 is TGTGCTAGTGGTTTGACCTTGGGCAGAGACACCATTCAGTACTTC.

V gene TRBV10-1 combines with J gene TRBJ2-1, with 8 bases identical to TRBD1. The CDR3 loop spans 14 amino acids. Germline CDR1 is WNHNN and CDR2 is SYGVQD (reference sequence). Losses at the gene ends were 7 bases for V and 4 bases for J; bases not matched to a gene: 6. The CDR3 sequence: CASNPGQEYNEQFF. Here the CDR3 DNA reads TGCGCCAGCAACCCGGGACAGGAGTACAATGAGCAGTTCTTC.

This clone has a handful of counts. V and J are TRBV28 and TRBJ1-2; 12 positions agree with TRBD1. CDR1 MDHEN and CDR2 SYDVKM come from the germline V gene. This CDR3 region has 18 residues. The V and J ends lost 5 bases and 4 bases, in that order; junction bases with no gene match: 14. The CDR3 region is CASSPQFGGQGAGYGYTF. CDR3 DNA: TGTGCCAGCAGTCCACAATTTGGGGGACAGGGGGCCGGCTATGGCTACACCTTC.